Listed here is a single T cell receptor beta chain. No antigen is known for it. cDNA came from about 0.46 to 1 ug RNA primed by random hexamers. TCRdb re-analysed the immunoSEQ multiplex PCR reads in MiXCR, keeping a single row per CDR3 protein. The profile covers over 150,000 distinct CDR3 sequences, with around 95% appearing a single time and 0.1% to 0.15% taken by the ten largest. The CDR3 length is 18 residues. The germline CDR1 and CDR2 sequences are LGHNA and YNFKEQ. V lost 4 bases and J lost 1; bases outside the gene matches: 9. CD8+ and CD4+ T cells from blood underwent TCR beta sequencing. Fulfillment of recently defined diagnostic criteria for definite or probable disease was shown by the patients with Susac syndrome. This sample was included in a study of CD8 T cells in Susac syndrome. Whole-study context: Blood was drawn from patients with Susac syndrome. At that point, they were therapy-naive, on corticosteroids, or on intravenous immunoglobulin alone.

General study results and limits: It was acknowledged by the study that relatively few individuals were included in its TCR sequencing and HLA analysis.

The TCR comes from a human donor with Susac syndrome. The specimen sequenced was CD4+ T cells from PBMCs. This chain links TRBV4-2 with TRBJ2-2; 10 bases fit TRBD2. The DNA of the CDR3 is TGTGCCAGCAGCCCTCGTGTAGCGGGGGGCCTGAACACCGGGGAGCTGTTTTTT. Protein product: CASSPRVAGGLNTGELFF.